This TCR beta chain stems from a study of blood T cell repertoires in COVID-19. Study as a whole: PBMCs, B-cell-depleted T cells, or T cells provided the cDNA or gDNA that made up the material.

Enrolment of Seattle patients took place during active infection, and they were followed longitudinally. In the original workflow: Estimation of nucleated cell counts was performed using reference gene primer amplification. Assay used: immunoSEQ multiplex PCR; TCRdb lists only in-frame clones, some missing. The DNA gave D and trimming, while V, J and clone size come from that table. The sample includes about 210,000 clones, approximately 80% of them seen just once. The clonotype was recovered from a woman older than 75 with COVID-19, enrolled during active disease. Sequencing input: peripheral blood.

The CDR3 is CASSLNGEQYV. CDR3 bases: TGTGCCAGCAGCTTGAACGGCGAGCAGTACGTC. The chain carries TRBV5-4 and TRBJ2-7; the D is unclear. Germline CDR1 is SGHNT and CDR2 is YYREEE (reference sequence). The length of the CDR3 is 11 residues. V was shortened by 1 base and J by 6 bases, with 5 bases between the two germline ends.